Below are 14 T cell receptor beta chains sequenced from a single sample in a study of T cell repertoires in cytomegalovirus infection. A single record per CDR3 protein comes from TCRdb applying MiXCR to the reads. This sample has over 120,000 distinct CDR3 sequences, with 30% to 40% found just once. Antigens of these TCRs are unknown. Sequencing was performed on CD8+ T cells from cultured PBMCs, taken from culture after CMV antigen stimulation. The receptors come from a human donor in good health (CMV status not recorded). Some clones in this sample may be carry-over from other donors' samples.

V and J are TRBV7-2 and TRBJ1-6; the D gene is possibly TRBD1 (5 bases). Trimming shortened V by 4 bases and J by 9 bases, and 10 bases separated the two germline ends. Germline CDR1 and CDR2: SGHTA and FQGNSA. CDR3 length: 13 residues. The CDR3 nucleotides read TGTGCCAGCAGCTCGACAGAAGGTTCACCCCTCCACTTT. Its translation is CASSSTEGSPLHF.

The V call is TRBV25-1, the J call TRBJ1-2, with 7 bases matching TRBD1. The CDR3 is 14 amino acids. CDR1 MGHDK and CDR2 SYGVNS come from the germline V gene. After removal of 4 bases from V and 3 bases from J, the junction contained 5 bases not matched to a gene. CDR3 nucleotide sequence: TGTGCCAGCAGTGCCATAGGGACAGACTATGGCTACACCTTC. Translation gives CASSAIGTDYGYTF.

A few counts support this clonotype. This chain connects TRBV12-3 or TRBV12-4 to TRBJ1-5; 8 bases are a match to TRBD1. CDR3 length: 16 amino acids. Trimming removed 4 bases from V and 2 bases from J; junction bases left unmatched: 7. CDR3 sequence reads: CASSSNPGQGNQPQHF. The CDR3, as DNA: TGTGCCAGCAGTTCAAATCCGGGACAGGGCAATCAGCCCCAGCATTTT.

The chain is built from TRBV3-1 and TRBJ1-1; weak D call: TRBD1 (5 bases). The CDR3 runs 15 residues. The germline V and J ends were trimmed by 0 bases and 5 bases, with 13 bases remaining between them. The germline CDR1 and CDR2 sequences are LGHDT and YNNKEL (reference sequence). The CDR3 coding sequence is TGTGCCAGCAGCCAAGATTGGGTTGGGACGACTGAAGCTTTCTTT. Encoded protein: CASSQDWVGTTEAFF.

As to this clonotype: This clone may be a read error of a much larger clone one base away. The rearrangement uses TRBV7-8 and TRBJ2-3; 8 bases line up with TRBD1. The CDR3 extends over 16 amino acids. J was trimmed by 11 bases and V by 4 bases; bases with no gene match: 17. The germline CDR1 and CDR2 sequences are SGHVS and FQNEAQ. The CDR3 reads CASSYRQGIGDHRQYF. CDR3 sequence (DNA): TGTGCCAGCAGCTATCGACAGGGGATAGGGGATCATAGGCAGTATTTT.

A few counts support this clonotype. V is TRBV11-2 and J is TRBJ2-1; 7 bases match TRBD2. V shed 3 bases, J shed 8 bases, and the junction held 7 bases outside the gene matches. This CDR3 has 14 amino acids. CDR1 and CDR2 from the germline V gene are SGHAT and FQNNGV. The chain's CDR3 is CASSLRLGRDEQFF. For the CDR3, the DNA is TGTGCCAGCAGCTTGAGACTAGGGAGGGATGAGCAGTTCTTC.

The chain links TRBV27 to TRBJ2-7, with D perhaps assigned TRBD1 or TRBD2 (5 bases each). Trimming removed 3 bases at V and 0 bases at J, with 15 bases between. The CDR3 runs to 16 residues. The germline CDR1 and CDR2 sequences are MNHEY and SMNVEV (reference sequence). In nucleotides, the CDR3 is TGTGCCAGCAGTTTCCAGCCGGGGCGAAGCTCCTACGAGCAGTACTTC. Its protein is CASSFQPGRSSYEQYF.

This clonotype came up once. The rearrangement joins TRBV9 to TRBJ2-7, with TRBD2 matching 8 bases. This CDR3 is built from 17 residues. CDR1 and CDR2 from the germline V gene are SGDLS and YYNGEE. Trimming cost V 3 bases and J 2 bases; bases outside gene matches: 13. The CDR3 DNA sequence: TGTGCCAGCAGCGATCCCTGGAGCGGGGGCTCTCCCTACGAGCAGTACTTC. It translates to CASSDPWSGGSPYEQYF.

V and J are TRBV2 and TRBJ1-2, with 7 bases aligning to TRBD1. Per the germline V gene, CDR1 is SNHLY and CDR2 is FYNNEI. With 6 bases clipped from V and 0 bases from J, the junction kept 7 bases outside the gene matches. The CDR3 runs to 15 residues. CDR3 protein: CASRLPGQTNYGYTF. The CDR3 region has the DNA TGTGCCAGCAGGCTTCCGGGACAGACTAACTATGGCTACACCTTC.

This clonotype was observed at least ten times. This chain connects TRBV20-1 to TRBJ2-5; 9 bases are a match to TRBD2. This CDR3 spans 13 amino acids. The germline gives CDR1 DFQATT, CDR2 SNEGSKA (reference sequence). With 3 bases clipped from V and 4 bases from J, the junction kept 3 bases outside the gene matches. The CDR3 DNA sequence: TGCAGTGCTAGGGGACTAGCTGGAGAGACCCAGTACTTC. This translates into CSARGLAGETQYF.

This clonotype appeared many times. The chain couples TRBV12-3 or TRBV12-4 to TRBJ2-2; the D call may be TRBD1 or TRBD2 (5 bases each). With 1 base removed from V and 4 bases from J, the gap between germline ends came to 7 bases. This CDR3 region has 14 residues. The DNA of the CDR3 is TGTGCCAGCAGTTTAGGAGGGACCACCGGGGAGCTGTTTTTT. Protein sequence: CASSLGGTTGELFF.

V is TRBV12-5 and J is TRBJ2-5; D possibly corresponds to TRBD2 (6 bases). The CDR3 runs 14 residues. Germline V gene lookup returns CDR1 LGHNT and CDR2 FRNRAP. V was cut by 1 base and J by 4 bases, with 10 bases left in between. DNA for the CDR3: TGTGCTAGTGGTTTGGGGCCGGGGGTAGAGACCCAGTACTTC. Its translation: CASGLGPGVETQYF.

This clonotype was counted only a few times. The rearrangement links TRBV28 to TRBJ1-2, with D unresolved. Trimming cost V 6 bases and J 7 bases, with 18 bases left between them. The CDR3 consists of 14 residues. CDR1 and CDR2 (germline): MDHEN, SYDVKM. The CDR3 here is CASSDWTFWGGYTF. The CDR3 DNA reads as TGTGCCAGCAGCGACTGGACCTTTTGGGGTGGCTACACCTTC.

The rearrangement uses TRBV6-5 and TRBJ1-6; D gene uncertain. The CDR3 totals 16 residues. Germline V gene sequence: CDR1 MNHEY, CDR2 SVGAGI. Deletions cut 10 bases from V and 1 base from J, with 17 bases between. In nucleotides, the CDR3 is TGTGCCACCGGCGTGGGGAGCAGGTCCTATAATTCACCCCTCCACTTT. Protein sequence: CATGVGSRSYNSPLHF.